This TCR beta chain was recorded in a study of tumor and adjacent non-tumor tissue in lung cancer. This clonotype turned up a few times. No antigen is known for it. One end of the junction does not line up with germline, which may come from a read error. This CDR3 comprises 15 residues. CDR1 is DFQATT and CDR2 is SNEGSKA in the germline V gene (reference sequence). The template was RNA from unsorted bulk tissue. This non-tumor lung sample came from over 3 cm beyond the tumor edge. The library came from three nested PCR rounds adapted from ARM-PCR protocols. TCRdb fed the multiplex PCR reads into MiXCR, producing one record per CDR3 protein. The repertoire has 65,000 to 85,000 distinct CDR3 sequences, roughly three quarters of them found once; the top ten carry under 45%. Overall study findings and caveats: Tumor TCR diversity, when higher, was linked to shorter survival. Top 100 clones took a larger repertoire share in normal lung.

The rearrangement links TRBV20-1 to TRBJ2-7, with 11 bases identical to TRBD2. This TCR came from a man in his 60s with non-small cell lung cancer. The sample comprised distant non-tumor lung tissue. The CDR3 coding sequence is TGCAGTGCTACAGGCACTAGCGGGAGATTCGACGAGCGGTACTTC. It specifies CSATGTSGRFDERYF.